These T cell receptor beta chains were read from a single sample in a study of technical replicates of blood from four donors. Produced via immunoSEQ multiplex PCR; TCRdb's table is partial and in-frame only. The sample gives under 85,000 clones, roughly 92% of which show up once; 0.4% to 0.5% is in the top ten. The source material was T cells isolated from PBMCs. The source of these receptors is a human donor in good health. The CDR3 runs from the conserved cysteine through the conserved F or W. D genes are given only for firm matches. Clone size is given for some rows only: seen once, a few or many times, or a class if the clone is expanded.

j_gene,d_gene,v_gene,abundance,CDR3aa,CDR3nt
TRBJ2-5,NA,TRBV29-1,once,CSGPRARGYRETQYF,TGCAGCGGCCCCCGGGCCAGGGGATACAGGGAGACCCAGTACTTC
TRBJ2-7,NA,TRBV7-6,NA,CASSLQGRSYEQYF,TGTGCCAGCAGCTTACAGGGTAGGTCCTACGAGCAGTACTTC
TRBJ2-2,NA,TRBV4-1,NA,CASSPRDRDGELFF,TGCGCCAGCAGCCCCAGGGATAGGGACGGGGAGCTGTTTTTT
TRBJ2-3,TRBD2,TRBV5-1,NA,CASSLAGGFTDTQYF,TGCGCCAGCAGCTTAGCGGGAGGGTTCACAGATACGCAGTATTTT
TRBJ2-5,NA,TRBV18,NA,CASSRLGGVTQYF,TGTGCCAGCTCACGTCTAGGGGGAGTGACCCAGTACTTC
TRBJ1-2,NA,TRBV11-2,few,CASSLLGRGYTF,TGTGCCAGCAGCTTATTGGGCAGGGGCTACACCTTC
TRBJ1-1,TRBD1,TRBV29-1,NA,CSVVGQGKEAFF,TGCAGCGTTGTGGGACAGGGAAAAGAAGCTTTCTTT
TRBJ1-1,TRBD1,TRBV2,NA,CASSEGQGFMNTEAFF,TGTGCCAGCAGTGAGGGACAGGGATTCATGAACACTGAAGCTTTCTTT
TRBJ1-5,NA,TRBV9,NA,CASSTQGLDQPQHF,TGTGCCAGCAGCACCCAGGGGTTAGATCAGCCCCAGCATTTT
TRBJ1-4,TRBD1,TRBV10-3,few,CAISESRQGAFEKLFF,TGTGCCATCAGTGAGTCGAGGCAGGGGGCTTTTGAAAAACTGTTTTTT
TRBJ2-7,NA,TRBV27,NA,CASSLLGQGSEQYF,TGTGCCAGCAGTTTATTAGGCCAGGGCAGCGAGCAGTACTTC